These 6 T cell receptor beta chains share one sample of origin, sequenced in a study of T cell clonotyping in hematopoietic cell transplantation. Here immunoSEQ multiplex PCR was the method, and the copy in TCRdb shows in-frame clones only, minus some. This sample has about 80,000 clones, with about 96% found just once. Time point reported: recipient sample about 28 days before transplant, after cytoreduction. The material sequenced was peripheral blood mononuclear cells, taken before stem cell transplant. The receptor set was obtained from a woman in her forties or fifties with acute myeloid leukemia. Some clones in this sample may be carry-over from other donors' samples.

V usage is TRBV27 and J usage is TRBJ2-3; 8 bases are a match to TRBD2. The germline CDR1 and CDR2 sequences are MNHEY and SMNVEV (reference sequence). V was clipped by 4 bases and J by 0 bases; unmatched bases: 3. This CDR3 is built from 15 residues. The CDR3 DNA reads TGTGCCAGCAGTTCCATAGCGGGAAGCACAGATACGCAGTATTTT. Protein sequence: CASSSIAGSTDTQYF.

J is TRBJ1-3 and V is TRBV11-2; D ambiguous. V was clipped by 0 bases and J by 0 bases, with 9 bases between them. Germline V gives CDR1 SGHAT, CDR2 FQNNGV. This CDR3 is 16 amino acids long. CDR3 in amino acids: CASSLDRASSGNTIYF. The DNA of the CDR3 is TGTGCCAGCAGCTTAGATCGGGCCTCCTCTGGAAACACCATATATTTT.

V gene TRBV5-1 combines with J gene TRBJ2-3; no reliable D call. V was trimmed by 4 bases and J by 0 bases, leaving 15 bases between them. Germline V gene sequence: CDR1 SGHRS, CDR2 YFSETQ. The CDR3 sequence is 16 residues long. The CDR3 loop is CASSPREVGSTDTQYF. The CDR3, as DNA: TGCGCCAGCAGCCCTCGTGAGGTCGGGAGCACAGATACGCAGTATTTT.

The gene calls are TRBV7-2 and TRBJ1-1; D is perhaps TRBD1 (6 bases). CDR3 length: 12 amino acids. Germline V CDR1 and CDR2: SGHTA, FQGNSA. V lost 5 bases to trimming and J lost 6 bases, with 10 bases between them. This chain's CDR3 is CASSAKGAEAFF. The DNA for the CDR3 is TGTGCCAGCAGCGCGAAGGGGGCTGAAGCTTTCTTT. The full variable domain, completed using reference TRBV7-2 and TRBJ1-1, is GAGVSQSPSNKVTEKGKDVELRCDPISGHTALYWYRQSLGQGLEFLIYFQGNSAPDKSGLPSDRFSAERTGGSVSTLTIQRTQQEDSAVYLCASSAKGAEAFFGQGTRLTVV.

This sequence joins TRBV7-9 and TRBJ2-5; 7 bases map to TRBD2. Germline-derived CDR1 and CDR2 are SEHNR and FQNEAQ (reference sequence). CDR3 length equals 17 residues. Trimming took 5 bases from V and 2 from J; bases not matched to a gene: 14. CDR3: CASSRPSGGGSQETQYF. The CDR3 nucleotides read TGTGCCAGCAGCCGCCCGAGTGGCGGGGGTTCACAAGAGACCCAGTACTTC.

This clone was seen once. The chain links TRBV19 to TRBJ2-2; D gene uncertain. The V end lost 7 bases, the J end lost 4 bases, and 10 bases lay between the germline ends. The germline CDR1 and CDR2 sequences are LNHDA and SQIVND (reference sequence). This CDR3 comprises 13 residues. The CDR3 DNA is TGTGCCAGTATCCTTACCGGCACCGGGGAGCTGTTTTTT. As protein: CASILTGTGELFF.